These 9 T cell receptor beta chains were all obtained from the same sample, sequenced in a study of T cells in Graves' hyperthyroidism and ophthalmopathy. RNA transcripts yielded amplified TCR beta CDR3 regions. HTBI primers were the set used in a first-round RT-PCR of the TCR CDR3. MiXCR was run by TCRdb on the multiplex PCR reads, yielding one entry per CDR3 protein. The sample carries approximately 410,000 distinct CDR3 sequences, approximately 13% recorded once. The sequenced sample was blood. Receptors were obtained from a woman between 18 and 29 years old with Graves' hyperthyroidism.

The chain joins TRBV6-5 to TRBJ2-2; the D gene is possibly TRBD2 (5 bases). V lost 3 bases to trimming and J lost 5 bases, with 13 bases between them. The CDR3 runs 15 residues. Per the germline V gene, CDR1 is MNHEY and CDR2 is SVGAGI. In DNA form, the CDR3 reads TGTGCCAGCAGTTATCGGGTCGGGGTGACCGGGGAGCTGTTTTTT. This gives the protein CASSYRVGVTGELFF.

This clonotype was counted at least ten times. This chain joins TRBV4-1 and TRBJ2-7; TRBD1 might be the D (5 bases). V lost 1 base, J lost 3 bases, and 7 bases lay in between. The germline CDR1 and CDR2 sequences are MGHRA and YSYEKL. The CDR3 is 13 amino acids. Here the CDR3 DNA reads TGCGCCAGCAGCCAAGGACAGAACTACGAGCAGTACTTC. It codes for CASSQGQNYEQYF.

The chain has TRBV28 and TRBJ1-2, with D unresolved. The CDR3 loop spans 13 amino acids. Per the germline V gene, CDR1 is MDHEN and CDR2 is SYDVKM. Trimming took 1 base from V and 5 from J, leaving 8 bases between them. Here the CDR3 reads CASSLSPDYGYTF. The CDR3, as DNA: TGTGCCAGCAGTTTATCTCCGGATTATGGCTACACCTTC.

This clonotype was counted only a few times. J is TRBJ2-5 and V is TRBV10-3, with TRBD2 matching 7 bases. In germline, CDR1 is ENHRY, CDR2 SYGVKD. The V and J ends lost 3 bases and 4 bases, in that order; junction bases with no gene match: 2. The CDR3 loop spans 13 amino acids. The CDR3 DNA sequence: TGTGCCATCAGTGACCTAGCGGTAGAGACCCAGTACTTC. This codes for CAISDLAVETQYF.

There are a few counts of this clonotype. The chain has TRBV13 and TRBJ1-2, with D tentatively TRBD1 (6 bases). From germline, CDR1 is PRHDT and CDR2 FYEKMQ (reference sequence). CDR3 size: 15 residues. V was clipped by 0 bases and J by 4 bases, with 12 bases between them. Here the CDR3 DNA reads TGTGCCAGCAGCTTAGGCTCAGGGACATTCTATGGCTACACCTTC. Translating it yields CASSLGSGTFYGYTF.

The chain carries TRBV7-2 and TRBJ2-7, with TRBD2 as a possible D gene (5 bases). The CDR3 is made up of 14 amino acids. Germline V gives CDR1 SGHTA, CDR2 FQGNSA. The V end lost 5 bases, the J end lost 5 bases, and 16 bases lay between the germline ends. The CDR3 here is CASSPLGVMDEQYF. CDR3 nucleotide sequence: TGTGCCAGCAGCCCCCTCGGGGTAATGGACGAGCAGTACTTC. The variable domain in full, completed from reference TRBV7-2 and TRBJ2-7, reads GAGVSQSPSNKVTEKGKDVELRCDPISGHTALYWYRQSLGQGLEFLIYFQGNSAPDKSGLPSDRFSAERTGGSVSTLTIQRTQQEDSAVYLCASSPLGVMDEQYFGPGTRLTVT.

This clonotype has only a few counts. The chain recombines TRBV27 with TRBJ2-4, with a possible D match to TRBD2 (6 bases). The V and J ends lost 4 bases and 1 base respectively, with 11 bases between them. Germline values: CDR1 MNHEY, CDR2 SMNVEV (reference sequence). CDR3 length: 15 amino acids. The CDR3 DNA reads as TGTGCCAGCAGTTCCCAGGGAGGCGCCAAAAACATTCAGTACTTC. It is translated as CASSSQGGAKNIQYF.

This clonotype was counted a few times. The chain links TRBV2 to TRBJ2-7, with 12 bases that match TRBD2. Germline loops: CDR1 SNHLY, CDR2 FYNNEI. After removal of 5 bases from V and 6 bases from J, the junction contained 8 bases not matched to a gene. The CDR3 contains 15 residues. CDR3 nucleotides: TGTGCCAGCAGTCTTAGACTAGCGGGAGCAGCCGAGCAGTACTTC. It yields the protein CASSLRLAGAAEQYF. The whole variable domain, remainder taken from reference TRBV2 and TRBJ2-7, is EPEVTQTPSHQVTQMGQEVILRCVPISNHLYFYWYRQILGQKVEFLVSFYNNEISEKSEIFDDQFSVERPDGSNFTLKIRSTKLEDSAMYFCASSLRLAGAAEQYFGPGTRLTVT.

The chain uses TRBV6-1 and TRBJ1-2, with 9 bases lining up with TRBD1. J gave up 5 bases and V 5 bases, and 9 bases lay outside the gene matches. The CDR3 spans 15 residues. From germline, CDR1 is MNHNS and CDR2 SASEGT. The CDR3 sequence is CASSSAVDRGYGYTF. CDR3 coding DNA: TGTGCCAGCAGTAGCGCTGTAGACAGGGGGTATGGCTACACCTTC.